The 15 T cell receptor beta chains listed next were all sequenced from one sample in a study of blood T cell repertoires in COVID-19. TCRdb's copy holds only in-frame clones and misses some; the assay was immunoSEQ multiplex PCR. The table includes 300,000 to 500,000 clones, 88% detected once. Material: PBMCs or T cells enriched from blood (not recorded which). These receptors were taken from a woman aged 40 to 50 with acute COVID-19.

The CDR3: CASSQQGLAGGPNTDTQYF. The CDR3 nucleotides read TGTGCCAGCAGCCAACAGGGACTAGCGGGGGGCCCCAACACAGATACGCAGTATTTT. The chain carries TRBV3-1 (or the pseudogene TRBV3-2) and TRBJ2-3; 15 nucleotides agree with TRBD2. V was pared by 2 bases and J by 2 bases, with 8 bases of the junction left unmatched. The CDR3 is made up of 19 amino acids. Germline assignment: CDR1 LGHDT and CDR2 YNNKEL (reference sequence).

V and J are TRBV6-2 or TRBV6-3 and TRBJ1-5, with D unclear. The ends were cut back, 7 bases at V and 1 base at J, with 11 bases in the middle. Germline CDR1 reads MNHEY; CDR2 reads SVGEGT. CDR3 length: 14 amino acids. DNA for the CDR3: TGTGCCAGCACCCCACACCAGAGCAATCAGCCCCAGCATTTT. It yields the protein CASTPHQSNQPQHF.

The genes are TRBV24-1 and TRBJ2-5, with 8 positions matching TRBD1. This CDR3 has 15 amino acids. Germline assignment: CDR1 KGHDR and CDR2 SFDVKD. Trimming cost V 3 bases and J 4 bases; bases outside gene matches: 6. CDR3 sequence: CATSDPRQGRETQYF. In nucleotides, the CDR3 is TGTGCCACCAGTGATCCCCGACAGGGGCGAGAGACCCAGTACTTC.

This chain links TRBV3-1 (or the pseudogene TRBV3-2) with TRBJ1-2; a weak D match, TRBD1 (6 bases). V was trimmed by 1 base and J by 13 bases, leaving 19 bases between them. This CDR3 is built from 14 residues. Per the germline V gene, CDR1 is LGHDT and CDR2 is YNNKEL (reference sequence). CDR3 coding DNA: TGTGCCAGCAGCCAAGCTAACAGGGAAGGAACGTGCACCTTC. It codes for CASSQANREGTCTF.

The genes are TRBV19 and TRBJ1-1, with TRBD1 as a possible D gene (5 bases). The CDR3 covers 13 residues. The germline CDR1 and CDR2 sequences are LNHDA and SQIVND (reference sequence). V gave up 7 bases and J gave up 4 bases, with 13 bases separating them. CDR3 region: CASISGRGTEAFF. The CDR3 DNA reads TGTGCCAGTATCTCCGGGAGGGGCACTGAAGCTTTCTTT.

The gene calls are TRBV7-8 and TRBJ2-1; 14 bases are shared with TRBD2. CDR3 length equals 16 residues. The germline V gene encodes CDR1 SGHVS and CDR2 FQNEAQ. V dropped 8 bases and J dropped 5; count of bases not matched to a gene: 8. CDR3 sequence (DNA): TGTGCCAGCGGGTGGACTAGCGGGGGGCTAAACAATGAGCAGTTCTTC. It encodes CASGWTSGGLNNEQFF.

This clone occurred once. This sequence joins TRBV5-1 and TRBJ1-4, with D possibly matching TRBD1 (6 bases). This CDR3 contains 14 residues. Germline V CDR1 and CDR2: SGHRS, YFSETQ. V was trimmed by 0 bases and J by 8 bases, leaving 11 bases between them. Written as DNA, the CDR3 is TGCGCCAGCAGCTTGGAGAGGGGGAAGGAAAAACTGTTTTTT. Protein product: CASSLERGKEKLFF.

V gene TRBV7-9 combines with J gene TRBJ2-4, with TRBD1 as a possible D gene (6 bases). The CDR3 covers 19 residues. With 2 bases removed from V and 0 bases from J, the gap between germline ends came to 20 bases. Looked up from germline, CDR1 is SEHNR and CDR2 is FQNEAQ (reference sequence). CDR3 nucleotides: TGTGCCAGCAGCTTATCAGTGGGGGCTGAGGTACTAGCCAAAAACATTCAGTACTTC. It is translated as CASSLSVGAEVLAKNIQYF.

The V and J genes are TRBV29-1 and TRBJ2-7, with a tentative D call TRBD1 (7 bases). The V gene's germline CDR1 is SQVTM and CDR2 ANQGSEA. CDR3 size: 15 residues. V was trimmed by 0 bases and J by 7 bases, leaving 19 bases between them. CDR3 nucleotides: TGCAGCGTTGAAGACCCGGCAGGAGGGGGCCGAGAGCAGTACTTC. Translation: CSVEDPAGGGREQYF.

The V gene is TRBV28, the J gene TRBJ2-7; D might be TRBD2 (6 bases). The CDR3 runs to 15 residues. Trimming shortened V by 6 bases and J by 0 bases, and 15 bases separated the two germline ends. Per germline, CDR1 MDHEN and CDR2 SYDVKM. The CDR3 bases are TGTGCCAGCAGCCGCCGTGGGGGGATCTCCTACGAGCAGTACTTC. Translating gives CASSRRGGISYEQYF.

The sample holds one count of this clone. This chain joins TRBV2 and TRBJ1-5, with D possibly matching TRBD1 (6 bases). Germline V CDR1 and CDR2: SNHLY, FYNNEI. There are 14 residues in the CDR3. V gave up 3 bases and J gave up 5 bases, with 11 bases separating them. The CDR3 reads CASSDLSGDQPQHF. Written as DNA, the CDR3 is TGTGCCAGCAGTGATTTGTCAGGGGATCAGCCCCAGCATTTT.

This chain uses TRBV5-1 with TRBJ2-4; TRBD2 aligns across 7 bases. Germline assignment: CDR1 SGHRS and CDR2 YFSETQ. The CDR3 is 17 amino acids. The V segment lost 4 bases and the J segment 1 base; nucleotides outside the gene matches: 11. The CDR3 DNA is TGCGCCAGCAGCCCCCCGGGACTACCGCCTGCCAAAAACATTCAGTACTTC. Translated: CASSPPGLPPAKNIQYF.

The rearrangement joins TRBV5-1 to TRBJ2-7; 8 nucleotides align to TRBD1. Trimming took 4 bases from V and 6 from J; bases not matched to a gene: 6. The CDR3 has 13 amino acids. Looked up from germline, CDR1 is SGHRS and CDR2 is YFSETQ. CDR3 sequence (DNA): TGCGCCAGCAGCCTGACAGGGGCTGGCGAGCAGTACTTC. It translates to CASSLTGAGEQYF.

This clone appeared once. The chain recombines TRBV5-8 with TRBJ1-2, with 12 nucleotides matching TRBD1. This CDR3 comprises 14 residues. CDR1 and CDR2 from the germline V gene are SGHTS and YDEGEE. V lost 1 base and J lost 9; bases outside the gene matches: 4. The CDR3, as DNA: TGTGCCAGCAGCTTGCTGGGACAGGGGGCAAGCTACACCTTC. Amino acid sequence: CASSLLGQGASYTF.

The rearrangement links TRBV2 to TRBJ1-3; D is unclear. Germline-derived CDR1 and CDR2 are SNHLY and FYNNEI. The CDR3 runs 12 residues. The V end was cut by 9 bases, the J end by 4 bases, with 10 bases between. The CDR3 is CASDQVGNTIYF. CDR3 DNA sequence: TGTGCCAGTGATCAGGTCGGAAACACCATATATTTT.